What follows are 2 T cell receptor beta chains derived from one specimen sequenced in a study of shared clonotypes between healthy human individuals. The repertoire was sequenced with immunoSEQ multiplex PCR; TCRdb's copy has only in-frame clones and lacks some. This sample has hundreds of thousands of clones, with around two thirds found just once. The sample consisted of memory CD4+ T cells sorted from blood. The subset: CD45RA-negative fraction. The source is a woman in her twenties or thirties in good health.

The rearrangement uses TRBV28 and TRBJ2-3; 9 bases align to TRBD2. Germline V CDR1 and CDR2: MDHEN, SYDVKM. J lost 5 bases, V lost 7 bases, and 7 bases had no gene match. The CDR3 loop spans 14 amino acids. This CDR3 reads CASNIAGVKDTQYF. CDR3 bases: TGTGCCAGCAACATAGCGGGAGTGAAAGATACGCAGTATTTT. Drawing the rest from reference TRBV28 and TRBJ2-3, the complete variable domain is DVKVTQSSRYLVKRTGEKVFLECVQDMDHENMFWYRQDPGLGLRLIYFSYDVKMKEKGDIPEGYSVSREKKERFSLILESASTNQTSMYLCASNIAGVKDTQYFGPGTRLTVL.

The rearrangement joins TRBV7-3 to TRBJ2-1, with 9 bases lining up with TRBD2. CDR1 and CDR2 from the germline V gene are SGHTA and FQGTGA. Losses at the gene ends were 3 bases for V and 6 bases for J; bases not matched to a gene: 3. The CDR3 has 14 residues. This chain's CDR3 is CASSFLAGSNEQFF. The CDR3 DNA reads TGTGCCAGCAGCTTTCTAGCGGGAAGCAATGAGCAGTTCTTC.